Presented here are 17 T cell receptor beta chains from one specimen sequenced in a study of T cell repertoires in cytomegalovirus infection (dated by TCRdb to between 2019 and 2020). No antigen has been assigned to these receptors. The sample's treatment or condition label is to be understood as: in vitro stimulation with specific CMV peptide epitopes to enrich CMV-specific T cells. For sequencing, an Illumina HiSeq 1500 was employed. The public sequencing data were trimmed at Q25 with fastp and processed into clonotypes with MiXCR by TCRdb, which kept only in-frame beta chains. Merged by CDR3 protein, the rows form single entries marked with the most common genes and DNA. The sample table records roughly 800,000 distinct CDR3 sequences; about 27% of these occur just once. Of the sample, around 13% is held by the ten largest clones. The source was cultured CD8+ T cells from PBMCs, collected from culture after CMV antigen stimulation. The receptors derive from a human donor in good health (CMV status not recorded). Some clones in this sample may be carry-over from other donors' samples.

The chain combines TRBV6-2 or TRBV6-3 with TRBJ2-7; 7 positions match TRBD2. The CDR3 runs to 14 residues. The germline V gene has CDR1 MNHEY and CDR2 SVGEGT. Trimming removed 2 bases from V and 1 base from J; junction bases left unmatched: 2. Here the CDR3 reads CASSYGRGSYEQYF. The CDR3 DNA reads TGTGCCAGCAGTTACGGGCGGGGGTCCTACGAGCAGTACTTC.

The table lists this clonotype with a few counts. The chain carries TRBV4-2 and TRBJ1-1; 7 bases are shared with TRBD1. The CDR3 is 15 amino acids. J was trimmed by 7 bases and V by 2 bases; bases with no gene match: 10. Germline V gene data show CDR1 as LGHNA and CDR2 as YNFKEQ. The CDR3 region has the DNA TGTGCCAGCAGCCAAATACCCTCAGGGGACAGTGAAGCTTTCTTT. Translation: CASSQIPSGDSEAFF.

There are many counts of this clonotype. J is TRBJ1-1 and V is TRBV12-3 or TRBV12-4; no firm D call. The CDR3 length is 12 residues. V lost 6 bases and J lost 11, with 16 bases in between. The CDR3 sequence: CASSPTAGVAFF. In DNA form, the CDR3 reads TGTGCCAGCAGCCCTACGGCCGGAGTGGCTTTCTTT.

This chain connects TRBV7-2 to TRBJ2-5; D is tentatively TRBD1 or TRBD2 (5 bases each). V lost 5 bases, J lost 5 bases, and 21 bases lay in between. The CDR3 is 16 residues long. Germline loops: CDR1 SGHTA, CDR2 FQGNSA. CDR3 loop: CASSDSGTHPRETQYF. In DNA, the CDR3 is TGTGCCAGCAGCGACTCCGGGACCCACCCGAGGGAGACCCAGTACTTC. Complete variable domain (other parts from reference TRBV7-2 and TRBJ2-5): GAGVSQSPSNKVTEKGKDVELRCDPISGHTALYWYRQSLGQGLEFLIYFQGNSAPDKSGLPSDRFSAERTGGSVSTLTIQRTQQEDSAVYLCASSDSGTHPRETQYFGPGTRLLVL.

The chain is built from TRBV29-1 and TRBJ2-3; possible D gene TRBD2, 5 bases. This CDR3 is built from 14 residues. Looked up from germline, CDR1 is SQVTM and CDR2 is ANQGSEA. V lost 3 bases and J 6 bases, leaving 16 bases between the germline ends. DNA for the CDR3: TGCAGCGTTGACGGGATCCGAGAGGTGGATACGCAGTATTTT. This codes for CSVDGIREVDTQYF.

The chain joins TRBV4-1 to TRBJ2-1; D is unresolved. The CDR3 runs to 17 residues. CDR1 and CDR2 from the germline V gene are MGHRA and YSYEKL. Trimming took off 1 base at V and 2 bases at J, with 15 bases between the two ends. This CDR3 is CASSQGPVKGPYNEQFF. CDR3 DNA sequence: TGCGCCAGCAGCCAAGGCCCGGTCAAGGGCCCCTACAATGAGCAGTTCTTC.

This clonotype turned up a few times. This chain links TRBV11-2 with TRBJ2-5, with D uncertain. V was shortened by 3 bases and J by 7 bases, with 6 bases between the two germline ends. CDR3 length equals 11 residues. The germline V gene encodes CDR1 SGHAT and CDR2 FQNNGV. The CDR3 coding sequence is TGTGCCAGCAGCTTTCCCGGGACCCAGTACTTC. The encoded protein is CASSFPGTQYF.

This sequence joins TRBV7-9 and TRBJ2-3; 8 bases map to TRBD2. CDR1 is SEHNR, CDR2 FQNEAQ, per germline (reference sequence). CDR3 size: 15 residues. Trimming took 3 bases from V and 2 from J; bases not matched to a gene: 4. DNA for the CDR3: TGTGCCAGCAGCTTGAGCGGGGGCCACACAGATACGCAGTATTTT. This gives the protein CASSLSGGHTDTQYF.

The chain uses TRBV18 and TRBJ1-1, with unresolved D. The germline V gene has CDR1 KGHSH and CDR2 LQKENI. The germline V and J ends were trimmed by 3 bases and 2 bases, with 10 bases remaining between them. The CDR3 covers 14 residues. The CDR3 loop reads CASSPTYANTEAFF. The CDR3 DNA reads TGTGCCAGCTCACCTACCTACGCTAACACTGAAGCTTTCTTT.

This chain links TRBV6-1 with TRBJ2-1, with D hard to call. The CDR3 loop spans 14 amino acids. Germline V gene lookup returns CDR1 MNHNS and CDR2 SASEGT. V shed 7 bases and J shed 0 bases, with 10 bases lying between them. The CDR3 DNA sequence: TGTGCCAGCAATGCCGAGTCCTCCTACAATGAGCAGTTCTTC. This gives the protein CASNAESSYNEQFF.

The genes are TRBV6-1 and TRBJ1-1, with a possible D match to TRBD1 (6 bases). The CDR3 length is 13 residues. Looked up from germline, CDR1 is MNHNS and CDR2 is SASEGT. Trimming took off 8 bases at V and 6 bases at J, with 16 bases between the two ends. CDR3 protein: CASETMRGSEAFF. The DNA of the CDR3 is TGTGCCAGCGAAACTATGAGGGGGTCTGAAGCTTTCTTT.

This clonotype was seen repeatedly, ten times or more. This chain uses TRBV12-3 or TRBV12-4 with TRBJ1-1, with D maybe TRBD1 (6 bases). Trimming pared 6 bases from V and 4 bases from J, leaving 12 bases between. The CDR3 sequence is 13 residues long. The CDR3 spells CASSPGTLTEAFF. The CDR3 bases are TGTGCCAGCAGCCCCGGGACACTCACTGAAGCTTTCTTT.

The chain has TRBV19 and TRBJ2-3; D is undetermined. Trimming removed 3 bases at V and 3 bases at J, with 10 bases between. The CDR3 length is 14 residues. The germline V gene encodes CDR1 LNHDA and CDR2 SQIVND (reference sequence). CDR3 in amino acids: CASSISAETDTQYF. CDR3 in DNA: TGTGCCAGTAGTATCTCGGCGGAGACAGATACGCAGTATTTT.

The table lists this clonotype with a few counts. V and J are TRBV6-6 and TRBJ1-3; TRBD1 matches at 11 bases. CDR1 is MNHNY and CDR2 is SVGAGI in the germline V gene (reference sequence). This CDR3 region has 18 residues. V was pared by 2 bases and J by 2 bases, with 8 bases of the junction left unmatched. The CDR3 DNA follows: TGTGCCAGCAGTTACACCGGGACAGGGGGGATGACTGGAAACACCATATATTTT. It is translated as CASSYTGTGGMTGNTIYF.

The chain combines TRBV11-2 with TRBJ2-3; D might be TRBD1 (5 bases). The germline V gene has CDR1 SGHAT and CDR2 FQNNGV. CDR3 length equals 12 residues. Trimming cost V 5 bases and J 6 bases, with 9 bases left between them. Here the CDR3 reads CASSQGCDTQYF. In DNA form, the CDR3 reads TGTGCCAGCAGCCAGGGATGTGATACGCAGTATTTT.

V is TRBV27 and J is TRBJ2-5, with unresolved D. Trimming pared 4 bases from V and 6 bases from J, leaving 6 bases between. CDR3 size: 11 residues. Per the germline V gene, CDR1 is MNHEY and CDR2 is SMNVEV (reference sequence). This CDR3 is CASSYRQTQYF. Here the CDR3 DNA reads TGTGCCAGCAGTTACCGACAGACCCAGTACTTC.

This clonotype occurred a few times. This chain connects TRBV7-2 to TRBJ2-7, with 12 nucleotides matching TRBD1. With V trimmed by 5 bases and J by 3 bases, 8 bases remained unmatched. Germline V gene sequence: CDR1 SGHTA, CDR2 FQGNSA. The CDR3 length is 16 residues. The DNA for the CDR3 is TGTGCCAGCAGCGTACCGGGACAGGGGGCTTTCTACGAGCAGTACTTC. It codes for CASSVPGQGAFYEQYF.